This T cell receptor beta chain was identified during a study of blood T cell repertoires in COVID-19 (dated by TCRdb to 2018 to 2020). Background for the entire study: Samples from collaborators originated in the United States, Italy and Spain and spanned both the acute and convalescent phases of COVID-19. The material from the prospective study consisted of cDNA or gDNA derived from T cells, B-cell-depleted T cells, or PBMCs. The dataset comprised deeply sampled blood TCRbeta repertoires from subjects exposed to, actively infected with, or recovered from COVID-19. The repertoires were released in a freely available public database meant as a resource for research on the immune response to SARS-CoV-2. Samples came from the ongoing ImmuneRACE study (first 160 participants) plus 1,254 subjects from 6 global collaborators. Sample metadata almost always included a de-identified subject ID, COVID-19 status, age in years and sex. Where available, HLA class I and class II types were taken from metadata supplied by the sample provider and were not determined by assay-based typing.

Collaborating institutions collected whole blood in K2EDTA tubes following their own protocols. For TCRbeta analysis, collaborator samples were shipped as frozen whole blood, as isolated PBMCs, or as DNA extracted from either sample type. Unmatched junction bases come to 6, with V trimmed by 0 bases and J by 6 bases. CDR1 SGHRS and CDR2 YFSETQ were looked up in the germline V gene. Inclusive of the bounding cysteine and phenylalanine, the CDR3 is 14 residues long. Just CDR3 DNA is preserved here, 42 bases in frame from base 1. For this clone: What antigen it recognizes has not been identified. The sample holds no much larger clone one base away, and base qualities are not on file.

Overall study outcomes, separate from this receptor: The amount of clinical and demographic metadata varied by source and participant and was provided uncurated.

The immunoSEQ Assay, a bias-controlled multiplex PCR, was used to amplify TCRbeta CDR3 regions from genomic DNA. On the authors' methods: Within the assay, amplification of reference gene primers was used to estimate how many nucleated cells each sample contained. To quantify the absolute abundance of each unique TCRbeta CDR3 rearrangement, sequence reads were collapsed and filtered. Productive Simpson clonality was computed per sample as the square root of Simpson's diversity index over productive rearrangements. Held by TCRdb, this immuneACCESS table contains in-frame sequences only and omits some clones. Under half of the omission traces to an unresolved V gene where checked; the cause of the rest is unknown. From that table come the V and J calls and clone size; the DNA was used to work out D and trimming. The sample yields under 55,000 clones; 88% were counted once. Over 11% of the sample is held by the ten biggest clonotypes.

This clonotype originated in a human donor in a cohort sampled during active COVID-19. The material sequenced was peripheral blood. The sequence links TRBV5-1 to TRBJ2-7; 7 central bases correspond to TRBD2. DNA sequence: TGCGCCAGCAGCTTGGTGGGCAGGGAGGGCGAGCAGTACTTC. It specifies CASSLVGREGEQYF.